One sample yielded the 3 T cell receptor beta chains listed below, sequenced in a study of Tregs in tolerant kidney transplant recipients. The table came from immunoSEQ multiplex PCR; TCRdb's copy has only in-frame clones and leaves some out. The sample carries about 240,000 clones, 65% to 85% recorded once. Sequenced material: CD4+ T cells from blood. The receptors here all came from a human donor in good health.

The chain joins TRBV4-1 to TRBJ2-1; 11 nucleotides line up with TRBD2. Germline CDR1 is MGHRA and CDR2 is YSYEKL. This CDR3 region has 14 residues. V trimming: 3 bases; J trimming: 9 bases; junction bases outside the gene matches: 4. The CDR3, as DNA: TGCGCCAGCAGCCAGTCCGGGACTAGCGGTGAGCAGTTCTTC. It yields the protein CASSQSGTSGEQFF.

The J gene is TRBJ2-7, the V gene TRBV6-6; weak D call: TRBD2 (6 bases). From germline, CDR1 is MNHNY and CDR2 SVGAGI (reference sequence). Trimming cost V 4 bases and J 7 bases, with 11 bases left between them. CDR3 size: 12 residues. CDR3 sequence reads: CASSSSGTEQYF. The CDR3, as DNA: TGTGCCAGCAGTTCTTCCGGGACTGAGCAGTACTTC.

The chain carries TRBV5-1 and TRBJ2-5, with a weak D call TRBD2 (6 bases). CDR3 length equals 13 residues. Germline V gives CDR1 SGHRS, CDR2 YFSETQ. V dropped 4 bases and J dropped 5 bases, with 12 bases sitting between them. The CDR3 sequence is CASSDGDWETQYF. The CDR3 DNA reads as TGCGCCAGCAGCGACGGGGACTGGGAGACCCAGTACTTC.